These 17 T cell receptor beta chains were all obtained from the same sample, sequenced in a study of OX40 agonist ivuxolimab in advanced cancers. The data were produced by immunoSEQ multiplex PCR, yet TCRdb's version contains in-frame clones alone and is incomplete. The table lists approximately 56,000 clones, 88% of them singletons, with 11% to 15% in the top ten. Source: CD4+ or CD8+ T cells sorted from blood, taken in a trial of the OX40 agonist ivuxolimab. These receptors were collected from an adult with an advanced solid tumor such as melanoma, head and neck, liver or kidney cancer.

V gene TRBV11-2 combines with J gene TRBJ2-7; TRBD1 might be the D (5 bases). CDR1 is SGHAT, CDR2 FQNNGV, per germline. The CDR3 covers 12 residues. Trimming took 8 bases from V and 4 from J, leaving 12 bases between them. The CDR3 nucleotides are TGTGCCAGCTCGCAGGGTGGGTACGAGCAGTACTTC. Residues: CASSQGGYEQYF.

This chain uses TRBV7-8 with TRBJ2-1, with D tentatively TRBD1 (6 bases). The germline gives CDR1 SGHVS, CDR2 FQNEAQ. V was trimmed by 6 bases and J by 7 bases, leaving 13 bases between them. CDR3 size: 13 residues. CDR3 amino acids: CASSSGVGNEQFF. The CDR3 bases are TGTGCCAGCAGTTCAGGGGTGGGGAATGAGCAGTTCTTC. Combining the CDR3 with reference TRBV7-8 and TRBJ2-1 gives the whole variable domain GAGVSQSPRYKVAKRGQDVALRCDPISGHVSLFWYQQALGQGPEFLTYFQNEAQLDKSGLPSDRFFAERPEGSVSTLKIQRTQQEDSAVYLCASSSGVGNEQFFGPGTRLTVL.

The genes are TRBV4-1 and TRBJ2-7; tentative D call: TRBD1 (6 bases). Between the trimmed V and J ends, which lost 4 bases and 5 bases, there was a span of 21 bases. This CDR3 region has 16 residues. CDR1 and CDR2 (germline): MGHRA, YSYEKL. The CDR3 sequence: CASSLGDTWDLDEQYF. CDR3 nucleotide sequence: TGCGCCAGCAGCCTAGGGGACACATGGGATCTTGACGAGCAGTACTTC.

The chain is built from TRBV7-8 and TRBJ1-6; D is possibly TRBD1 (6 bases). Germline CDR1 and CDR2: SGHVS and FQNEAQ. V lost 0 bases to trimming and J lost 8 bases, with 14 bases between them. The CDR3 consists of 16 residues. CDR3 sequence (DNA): TGTGCCAGCAGCTTAGCCACAGGGTATGGGGATTCACCCCTCCACTTT. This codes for CASSLATGYGDSPLHF.

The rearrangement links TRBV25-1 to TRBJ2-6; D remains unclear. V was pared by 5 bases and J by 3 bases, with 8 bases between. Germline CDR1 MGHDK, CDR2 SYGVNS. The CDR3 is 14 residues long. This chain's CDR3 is CASSWGSGANVLTF. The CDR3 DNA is TGTGCCAGCAGTTGGGGTAGTGGGGCCAACGTCCTGACTTTC.

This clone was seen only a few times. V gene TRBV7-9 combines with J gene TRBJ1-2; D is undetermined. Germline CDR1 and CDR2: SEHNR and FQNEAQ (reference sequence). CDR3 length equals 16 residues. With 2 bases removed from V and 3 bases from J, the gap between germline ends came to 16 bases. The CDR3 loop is CASSLSQQGWDYGYTF. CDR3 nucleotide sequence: TGTGCCAGCAGCTTATCACAGCAAGGGTGGGACTATGGCTACACCTTC.

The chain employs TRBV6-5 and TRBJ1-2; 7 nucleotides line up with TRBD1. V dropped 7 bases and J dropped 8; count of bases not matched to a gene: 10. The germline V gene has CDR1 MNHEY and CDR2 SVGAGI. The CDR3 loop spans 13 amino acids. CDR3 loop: CASITSGGTGYTF. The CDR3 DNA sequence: TGTGCCAGCATCACCTCAGGGGGAACCGGCTACACCTTC.

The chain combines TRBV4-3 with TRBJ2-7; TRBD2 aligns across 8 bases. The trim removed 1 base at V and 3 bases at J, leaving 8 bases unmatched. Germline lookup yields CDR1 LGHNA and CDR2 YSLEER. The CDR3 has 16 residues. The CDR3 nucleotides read TGCGCCAGCAGCCAAGGACCCCCCGGGACTAGCTACGAGCAGTACTTC. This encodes CASSQGPPGTSYEQYF.

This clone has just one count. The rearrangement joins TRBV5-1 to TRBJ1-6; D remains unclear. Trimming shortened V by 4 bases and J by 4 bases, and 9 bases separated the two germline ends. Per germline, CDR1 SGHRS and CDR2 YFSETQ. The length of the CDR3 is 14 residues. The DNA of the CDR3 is TGCGCCAGCAGCATCGACAAGTATAATTCACCCCTCCACTTT. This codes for CASSIDKYNSPLHF.

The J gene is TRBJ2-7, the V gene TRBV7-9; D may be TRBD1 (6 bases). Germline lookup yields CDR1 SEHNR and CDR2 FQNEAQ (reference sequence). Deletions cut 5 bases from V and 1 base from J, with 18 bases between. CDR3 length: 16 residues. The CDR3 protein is CASSPRGAGVSYEQYF. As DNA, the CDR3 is TGTGCCAGCAGCCCTCGAGGGGCAGGGGTTTCCTACGAGCAGTACTTC.

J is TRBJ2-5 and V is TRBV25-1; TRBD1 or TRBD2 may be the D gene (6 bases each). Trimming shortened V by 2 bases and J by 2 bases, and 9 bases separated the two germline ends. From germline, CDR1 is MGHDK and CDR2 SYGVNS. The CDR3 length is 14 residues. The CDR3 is CASSEGGGQETQYF. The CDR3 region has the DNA TGTGCCAGCAGTGAAGGAGGGGGTCAAGAGACCCAGTACTTC.

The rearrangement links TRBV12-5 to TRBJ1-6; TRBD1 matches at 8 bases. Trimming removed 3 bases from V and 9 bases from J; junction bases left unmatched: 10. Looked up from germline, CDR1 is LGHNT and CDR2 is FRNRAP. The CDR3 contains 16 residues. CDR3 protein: CASGFFLGQGVSPLHF. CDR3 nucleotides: TGTGCTAGTGGTTTCTTCTTAGGACAGGGTGTTTCACCCCTCCACTTT.

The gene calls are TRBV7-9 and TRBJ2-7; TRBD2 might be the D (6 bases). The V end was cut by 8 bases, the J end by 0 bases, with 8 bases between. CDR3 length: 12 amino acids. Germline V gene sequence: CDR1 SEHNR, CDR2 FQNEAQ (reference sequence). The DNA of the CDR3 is TGTGCCAGCGAGGAGGGCTCCTACGAGCAGTACTTC. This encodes CASEEGSYEQYF.

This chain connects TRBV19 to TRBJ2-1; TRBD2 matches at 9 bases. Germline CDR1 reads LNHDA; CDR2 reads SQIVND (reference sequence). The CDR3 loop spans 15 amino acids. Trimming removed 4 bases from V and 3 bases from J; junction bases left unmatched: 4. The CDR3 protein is CASSTIAGDYNEQFF. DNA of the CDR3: TGTGCCAGTAGTACAATAGCGGGGGACTACAATGAGCAGTTCTTC.

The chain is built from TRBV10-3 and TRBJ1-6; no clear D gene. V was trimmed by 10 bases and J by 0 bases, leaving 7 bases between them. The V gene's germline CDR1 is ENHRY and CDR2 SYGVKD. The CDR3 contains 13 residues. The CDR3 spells CASHLSYNSPLHF. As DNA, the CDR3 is TGTGCCAGCCATCTCTCCTATAATTCACCCCTCCACTTT.

For the CDR3, the DNA is TGTGCCAGCAGTTTAGACAGTTACGAGCAGTACTTC. The encoded protein is CASSLDSYEQYF. This chain connects TRBV2 to TRBJ2-7; D perhaps matches TRBD1 (5 bases). Per the germline V gene, CDR1 is SNHLY and CDR2 is FYNNEI. V lost 5 bases to trimming and J lost 4 bases, with 9 bases between them. The CDR3 covers 12 residues.

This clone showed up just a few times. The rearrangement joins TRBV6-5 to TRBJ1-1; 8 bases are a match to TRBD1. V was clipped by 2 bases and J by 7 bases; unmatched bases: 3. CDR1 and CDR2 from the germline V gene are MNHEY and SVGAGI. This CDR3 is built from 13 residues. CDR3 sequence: CASSYGRGHEAFF. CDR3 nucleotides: TGTGCCAGCAGTTACGGCAGGGGGCATGAAGCTTTCTTT.